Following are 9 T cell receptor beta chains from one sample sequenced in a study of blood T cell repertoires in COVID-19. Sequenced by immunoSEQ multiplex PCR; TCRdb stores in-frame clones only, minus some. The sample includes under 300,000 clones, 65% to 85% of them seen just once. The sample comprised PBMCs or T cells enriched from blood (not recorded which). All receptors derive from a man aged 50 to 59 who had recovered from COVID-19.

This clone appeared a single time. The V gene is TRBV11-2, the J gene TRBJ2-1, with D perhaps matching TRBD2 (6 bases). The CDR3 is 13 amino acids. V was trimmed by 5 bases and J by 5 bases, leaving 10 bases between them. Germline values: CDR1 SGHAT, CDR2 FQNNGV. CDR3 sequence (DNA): TGTGCCAGCAGCCGCCCGGGGGACAATGAGCAGTTCTTC. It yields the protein CASSRPGDNEQFF.

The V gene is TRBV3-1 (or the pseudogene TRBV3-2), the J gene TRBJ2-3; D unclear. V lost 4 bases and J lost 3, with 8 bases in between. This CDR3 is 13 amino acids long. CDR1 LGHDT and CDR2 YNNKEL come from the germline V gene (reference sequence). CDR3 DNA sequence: TGTGCCAGCAGCCGCGGCAGTACAGATACGCAGTATTTT. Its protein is CASSRGSTDTQYF.

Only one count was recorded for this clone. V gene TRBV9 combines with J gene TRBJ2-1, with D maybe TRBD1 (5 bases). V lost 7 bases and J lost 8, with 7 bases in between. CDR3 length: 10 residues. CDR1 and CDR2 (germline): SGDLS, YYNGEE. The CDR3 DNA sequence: TGTGCCAGCGGGGCGGATGAGCAGTTCTTC. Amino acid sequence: CASGADEQFF.

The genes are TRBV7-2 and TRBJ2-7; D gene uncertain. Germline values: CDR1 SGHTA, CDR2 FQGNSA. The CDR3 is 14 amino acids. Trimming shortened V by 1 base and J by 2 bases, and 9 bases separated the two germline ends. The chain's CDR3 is CASSLVSGTYEQYF. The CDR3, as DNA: TGTGCCAGCAGCTTAGTATCAGGAACCTACGAGCAGTACTTC.

CDR3 amino acids: CASSPRLADITGELFF. The CDR3 region has the DNA TGTGCCAGCTCACCACGACTAGCGGATATCACCGGGGAGCTGTTTTTT. The rearrangement uses TRBV18 and TRBJ2-2, with 9 bases matching TRBD2. This CDR3 has 16 residues. V was clipped by 1 base and J by 4 bases; unmatched bases: 4. Per the germline V gene, CDR1 is KGHSH and CDR2 is LQKENI.

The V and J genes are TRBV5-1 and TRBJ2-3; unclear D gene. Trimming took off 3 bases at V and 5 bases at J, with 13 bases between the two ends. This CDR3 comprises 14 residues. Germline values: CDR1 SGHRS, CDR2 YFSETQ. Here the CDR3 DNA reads TGCGCCAGCAGCTCTCTGGCCAGTGGAGATACGCAGTATTTT. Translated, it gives CASSSLASGDTQYF.

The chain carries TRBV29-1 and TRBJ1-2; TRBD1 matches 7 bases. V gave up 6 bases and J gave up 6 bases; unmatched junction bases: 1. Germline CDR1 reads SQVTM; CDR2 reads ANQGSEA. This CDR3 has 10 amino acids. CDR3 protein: CSVDRDGYTF. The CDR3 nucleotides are TGCAGCGTCGACAGGGATGGCTACACCTTC.

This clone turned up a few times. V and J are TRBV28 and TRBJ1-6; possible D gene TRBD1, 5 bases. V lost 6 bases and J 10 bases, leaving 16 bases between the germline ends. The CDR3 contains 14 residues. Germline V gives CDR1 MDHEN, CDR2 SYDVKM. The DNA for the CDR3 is TGTGCCAGCAGCCGGGGGGGGAGGGGCTCACCCCTCCACTTT. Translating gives CASSRGGRGSPLHF.

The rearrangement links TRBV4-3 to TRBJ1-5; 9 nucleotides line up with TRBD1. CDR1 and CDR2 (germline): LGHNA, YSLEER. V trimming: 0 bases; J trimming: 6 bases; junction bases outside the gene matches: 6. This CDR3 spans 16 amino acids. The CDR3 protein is CASSQEWGQGSQPQHF. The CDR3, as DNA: TGCGCCAGCAGCCAAGAGTGGGGACAGGGAAGTCAGCCCCAGCATTTT.